Listed here is a single T cell receptor beta chain. This CDR3 is built from 14 residues. Germline V gene data show CDR1 as LNHDA and CDR2 as SQIVND (reference sequence). After removal of 3 bases from V and 7 bases from J, the junction contained 3 bases not matched to a gene. As handled by the study authors: Estimation of nucleated cell counts relied on the amplification of reference gene primers. The protocol was immunoSEQ multiplex PCR, while the TCRdb copy is restricted to in-frame clones and leaves out a portion. That table supplies the V and J calls and clone size; D and trimming were determined from the DNA. The table records more than 15,000 clones, about 85% of them present only once. The data originate from a study of blood T cell repertoires in COVID-19. About the study: The United States, Italy and Spain supplied acute and convalescent COVID-19 samples.

This TCR came from a human donor with active COVID-19. The donor label of this sample is uncertain. Sequencing was carried out using peripheral blood. The chain joins TRBV19 to TRBJ1-4; 9 nucleotides line up with TRBD1. This CDR3 is CASSIRTGVEKLFF. In DNA, the CDR3 is TGTGCCAGTAGTATCCGGACAGGGGTTGAAAAACTGTTTTTT.